This TCR beta chain emerged from a study of spatial heterogeneity in lung cancer. Overall study context: Raw sequencing reads included, on average, more than 9.5 appearances of each unique TCR and UMI combination. Findings and limits, study-wide: Ubiquitous expanded tumor TCRs appeared in blood more at resection than follow-up.

This CDR3 has 13 amino acids. Germline CDR1 MNHEY, CDR2 SMNVEV (reference sequence). Trimming shortened V by 6 bases and J by 1 base, and 9 bases separated the two germline ends. Each TCR cDNA molecule bore a unique molecular identifier. TCRdb re-called the 5' RACE reads with MiXCR, one entry per CDR3 protein. In the table there are approximately 21,000 distinct CDR3 sequences, 2.5% to 4% of which are singletons. This clonotype was detected many times. Its antigen is unknown. Time point defined: sample taken at primary tumor resection. Sequencing was performed on whole RNA extracted from tumor and nontumor lung tissue, or from frozen PBMC, and the material was left unsorted. Samples were donated by 72 untreated early-stage non-small cell lung cancer patients.

The chain carries TRBV27 and TRBJ2-5; the D gene is possibly TRBD1 (5 bases). The TCR comes from a female donor with early-stage non-small cell lung cancer. Sequenced here: PBMCs, sampled at surgery. The CDR3 bases are TGTGCCAGCAGGGGCCAGGGCCAAGAGACCCAGTACTTC. Its protein product is CASRGQGQETQYF.